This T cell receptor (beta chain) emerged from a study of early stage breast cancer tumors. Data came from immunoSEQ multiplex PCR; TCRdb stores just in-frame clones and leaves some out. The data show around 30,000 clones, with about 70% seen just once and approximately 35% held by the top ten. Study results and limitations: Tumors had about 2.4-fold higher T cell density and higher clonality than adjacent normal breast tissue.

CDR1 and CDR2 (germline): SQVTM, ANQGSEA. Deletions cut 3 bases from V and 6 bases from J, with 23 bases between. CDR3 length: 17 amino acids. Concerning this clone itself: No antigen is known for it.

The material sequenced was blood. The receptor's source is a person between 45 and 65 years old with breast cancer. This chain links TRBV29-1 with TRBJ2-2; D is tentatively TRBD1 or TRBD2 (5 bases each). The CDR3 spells CSVEGRELVGEAGELFF. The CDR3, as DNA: TGCAGCGTTGAGGGGCGTGAACTAGTGGGAGAAGCCGGGGAGCTGTTTTTT.